The 3 T cell receptor beta chains listed next were all sequenced from one sample in a study of blood T cell repertoires in COVID-19. The protocol was immunoSEQ multiplex PCR, while the TCRdb copy is restricted to in-frame clones and leaves out a portion. The sample shows around 200,000 clones, 85% to 90% of them seen only once. The sequencing input was peripheral blood. The receptors were gathered from a man over 45 with acute or convalescent COVID-19.

The chain links TRBV6-6 to TRBJ2-7, with 7 bases matching TRBD1. Trimming removed 0 bases from V and 3 bases from J; junction bases left unmatched: 8. Germline loops: CDR1 MNHNY, CDR2 SVGAGI (reference sequence). This CDR3 is built from 16 residues. Here the CDR3 DNA reads TGTGCCAGCAGTTACTCTCCGGGACAGAGAGACTACGAGCAGTACTTC. Protein: CASSYSPGQRDYEQYF.

This rearrangement joins TRBV11-2 to TRBJ2-7; 7 nucleotides match TRBD1. The germline gives CDR1 SGHAT, CDR2 FQNNGV. There are 15 residues in the CDR3. Unmatched junction bases numbered 4, after V lost 0 bases and J lost 2 bases. The CDR3 DNA reads as TGTGCCAGCAGCTTAGAGGGGCAGGGGGCCTACGAGCAGTACTTC. Its protein product is CASSLEGQGAYEQYF.

The chain links TRBV7-4 to TRBJ2-3; TRBD1 matches 7 bases. The CDR3 covers 17 residues. Germline V lookup: CDR1 SGHVT, CDR2 SQSDAQ. The V gene end was trimmed by 7 bases and the J gene end by 2 bases; junction bases not matched to a gene: 15. CDR3 protein: CASTPCRQGAPTDTQYF. The CDR3 DNA reads TGTGCCAGCACCCCCTGCCGACAGGGCGCCCCCACAGATACGCAGTATTTT.